Below, 23 T cell receptor beta chains from the same sample are listed, as sequenced in a study of blood T cell repertoires in COVID-19. Produced via immunoSEQ multiplex PCR; TCRdb's table is partial and in-frame only. The table lists over 150,000 clones, 84% of them singletons. Sequences were obtained from peripheral blood. All receptors come from a man aged 18 to 29 with active or convalescent COVID-19.

This chain links TRBV7-2 with TRBJ1-2; TRBD1 matches at 9 bases. This CDR3 contains 15 residues. V trimming: 1 base; J trimming: 6 bases; junction bases outside the gene matches: 6. Germline V gene sequence: CDR1 SGHTA, CDR2 FQGNSA. The CDR3 reads CASSLVGTGLDGYTF. For the CDR3, the DNA is TGTGCCAGCAGCTTAGTTGGGACAGGGTTGGATGGCTACACCTTC. Complete variable domain (other parts from reference TRBV7-2 and TRBJ1-2): GAGVSQSPSNKVTEKGKDVELRCDPISGHTALYWYRQSLGQGLEFLIYFQGNSAPDKSGLPSDRFSAERTGGSVSTLTIQRTQQEDSAVYLCASSLVGTGLDGYTFGSGTRLTVV.

This chain uses TRBV28 with TRBJ1-4; 7 positions agree with TRBD1. The CDR3 loop spans 14 amino acids. Germline CDR1 MDHEN, CDR2 SYDVKM. V shed 6 bases, J shed 7 bases, and the junction held 8 bases outside the gene matches. The CDR3 spells CASRGQALGEKLFF. CDR3 nucleotide sequence: TGTGCCAGCAGAGGACAGGCTCTGGGTGAAAAACTGTTTTTT.

This chain connects TRBV9 to TRBJ2-6, with D perhaps TRBD1 (5 bases). This CDR3 contains 17 residues. V lost 0 bases to trimming and J lost 0 bases, with 10 bases between them. Germline assignment: CDR1 SGDLS and CDR2 YYNGEE. CDR3 sequence: CASSVDPGNSGANVLTF. DNA of the CDR3: TGTGCCAGCAGCGTAGACCCAGGGAACTCTGGGGCCAACGTCCTGACTTTC.

V and J are TRBV3-1 (or the pseudogene TRBV3-2) and TRBJ1-6; 7 bases line up with TRBD1. Germline V CDR1 and CDR2: LGHDT, YNNKEL (reference sequence). With V trimmed by 2 bases and J by 1 base, 5 bases remained unmatched. This CDR3 comprises 17 residues. The CDR3 DNA reads as TGTGCCAGCAGCCAAAGCCCGACAGGGTCCTATAATTCACCCCTCCACTTT. It codes for CASSQSPTGSYNSPLHF.

This clone was seen once. This rearrangement joins TRBV6-5 to TRBJ1-6, with no clear D. CDR1 MNHEY and CDR2 SVGAGI come from the germline V gene. The CDR3 loop spans 13 amino acids. Trimming pared 7 bases from V and 4 bases from J, leaving 8 bases between. For the CDR3, the DNA is TGTGCCAGCAATCACGGTTATAATTCACCCCTCCACTTT. Amino acids: CASNHGYNSPLHF.

DNA of the CDR3: TGCGCCAGCAGCAGTGAGTTGGCAGGGGTCGGCTACACCTTC. Translating gives CASSSELAGVGYTF. The chain joins TRBV5-1 to TRBJ1-2; TRBD1 might be the D (6 bases). This CDR3 is 14 amino acids long. Deletions cut 4 bases from V and 8 bases from J, with 18 bases between. Germline V gene sequence: CDR1 SGHRS, CDR2 YFSETQ.

The V and J genes are TRBV19 and TRBJ1-6; 7 nucleotides match TRBD1. CDR1 and CDR2 from the germline V gene are LNHDA and SQIVND (reference sequence). V lost 5 bases and J lost 7; bases outside the gene matches: 5. The CDR3 runs 14 residues. The CDR3 sequence is CASSGTVQNSPLHF. Written as DNA, the CDR3 is TGTGCCAGTAGTGGGACAGTTCAGAATTCACCCCTCCACTTT. The full variable domain, completed using reference TRBV19 and TRBJ1-6, is DGGITQSPKYLFRKEGQNVTLSCEQNLNHDAMYWYRQDPGQGLRLIYYSQIVNDFQKGDIAEGYSVSREKKESFPLTVTSAQKNPTAFYLCASSGTVQNSPLHFGNGTRLTVT.

This clone was counted once. V is TRBV19 and J is TRBJ1-2, with 7 bases aligning to TRBD1. Germline loops: CDR1 LNHDA, CDR2 SQIVND (reference sequence). The CDR3 length is 14 residues. J was trimmed by 4 bases and V by 5 bases; bases with no gene match: 7. CDR3 in DNA: TGTGCCAGTAGTCGCCCTACAGGGGTCTATGGCTACACCTTC. Amino acid sequence: CASSRPTGVYGYTF.

This clone was recorded only once. The rearrangement links TRBV7-2 to TRBJ2-2; 11 bases line up with TRBD1. The CDR3 is 16 amino acids. J was trimmed by 6 bases and V by 1 base; bases with no gene match: 4. Germline V gene sequence: CDR1 SGHTA, CDR2 FQGNSA. As DNA, the CDR3 is TGTGCCAGCAGCTTAGTCGGGGGACAGGGGGCCGGGGAGCTGTTTTTT. This sequence encodes CASSLVGGQGAGELFF.

The chain has TRBV5-4 and TRBJ2-3, with D perhaps TRBD2 (6 bases). The germline V gene has CDR1 SGHNT and CDR2 YYREEE (reference sequence). Trimming took 2 bases from V and 0 from J, leaving 10 bases between them. CDR3 length: 15 amino acids. The CDR3 loop is CASSLGRGSTDTQYF. CDR3 nucleotides: TGTGCCAGCAGCTTAGGGCGGGGAAGCACAGATACGCAGTATTTT.

The chain couples TRBV14 to TRBJ1-2; TRBD1 might be the D (6 bases). CDR1 is SGHDN, CDR2 FVKESK, per germline. V gave up 4 bases and J gave up 4 bases, with 16 bases separating them. CDR3 length equals 15 residues. Written as DNA, the CDR3 is TGTGCCAGCAGCCTCGACCTGGACAGCAGCTATGGCTACACCTTC. Amino acids: CASSLDLDSSYGYTF.

This clone occurred once. CDR3 DNA sequence: TGTGCCAGCAGTTTAACTAGGATGAGGGTTTCCTACAATGAGCAGTTCTTC. It codes for CASSLTRMRVSYNEQFF. The chain combines TRBV28 with TRBJ2-1, with D possibly being TRBD2 (5 bases). Looked up from germline, CDR1 is MDHEN and CDR2 is SYDVKM. The CDR3 is 17 amino acids. V shed 2 bases and J shed 1 base, with 15 bases lying between them. The variable domain in full, with the rest retrieved from reference TRBV28 and TRBJ2-1, is DVKVTQSSRYLVKRTGEKVFLECVQDMDHENMFWYRQDPGLGLRLIYFSYDVKMKEKGDIPEGYSVSREKKERFSLILESASTNQTSMYLCASSLTRMRVSYNEQFFGPGTRLTVL.

The V call is TRBV5-1, the J call TRBJ2-5, with 7 positions matching TRBD1. Germline V lookup: CDR1 SGHRS, CDR2 YFSETQ. CDR3 length: 13 amino acids. Unmatched junction bases numbered 5, after V lost 4 bases and J lost 5 bases. CDR3 in DNA: TGCGCCAGCAGCAGGGGGCTTGGGGAGACCCAGTACTTC. This gives the protein CASSRGLGETQYF.

This chain joins TRBV10-3 and TRBJ2-7, with a weak D call TRBD2 (6 bases). CDR1 and CDR2 from the germline V gene are ENHRY and SYGVKD. This CDR3 contains 14 residues. Between the trimmed V and J ends, which lost 0 bases and 2 bases, there was a span of 8 bases. CDR3 amino acids: CAISESSGTYEQYF. As DNA, the CDR3 is TGTGCCATCAGTGAGTCTAGCGGTACCTACGAGCAGTACTTC.

The chain links TRBV3-1 (or the pseudogene TRBV3-2) to TRBJ2-5; D remains unclear. V was shortened by 0 bases and J by 2 bases, with 7 bases between the two germline ends. The CDR3 length is 14 residues. Germline V gene lookup returns CDR1 LGHDT and CDR2 YNNKEL (reference sequence). The CDR3 loop reads CASSQDPGQETQYF. DNA for the CDR3: TGTGCCAGCAGCCAAGATCCCGGGCAAGAGACCCAGTACTTC.

The J gene is TRBJ1-4, the V gene TRBV11-2; 7 positions agree with TRBD1. CDR3 length equals 16 residues. Germline assignment: CDR1 SGHAT and CDR2 FQNNGV. Trimming at V came to 5 bases and at J to 2 bases, leaving 8 bases not matched to a gene. CDR3 nucleotide sequence: TGTGCCAGCAGCACCCCCAGGGGGGCGACTAATGAAAAACTGTTTTTT. Its protein product is CASSTPRGATNEKLFF.

V usage is TRBV10-2 and J usage is TRBJ1-5; no clear D gene. The CDR3 has 12 residues. CDR1 and CDR2 (germline): WSHSY, SAAADI. V lost 4 bases, J lost 6 bases, and 7 bases lay in between. CDR3 amino acids: CASSGIGQPQHF. CDR3 sequence (DNA): TGCGCCAGCAGTGGCATCGGTCAGCCCCAGCATTTT.

The chain links TRBV2 to TRBJ2-7; 10 nucleotides line up with TRBD1. CDR3 size: 13 residues. V shed 8 bases, J shed 6 bases, and the junction held 7 bases outside the gene matches. Germline assignment: CDR1 SNHLY and CDR2 FYNNEI. The CDR3 sequence is CASDRDRGAEQYF. In nucleotides, the CDR3 is TGTGCCAGCGATAGGGACAGGGGAGCCGAGCAGTACTTC.

This rearrangement joins TRBV15 to TRBJ1-5; 8 bases are a match to TRBD1. With V trimmed by 0 bases and J by 9 bases, 1 base remained unmatched. Per the germline V gene, CDR1 is LNHNV and CDR2 is YYDKDF (reference sequence). This CDR3 spans 13 amino acids. The CDR3 DNA reads TGTGCCACCAGCAGAGAAGGACAGGGGCCCCAGCATTTT. Translation: CATSREGQGPQHF.

V and J are TRBV5-1 and TRBJ2-3; no definite D call. This CDR3 is built from 16 residues. Germline values: CDR1 SGHRS, CDR2 YFSETQ. V shed 0 bases and J shed 4 bases, with 15 bases lying between them. CDR3 residues: CASSLAASLQSDTQYF. CDR3 DNA sequence: TGCGCCAGCAGCTTGGCCGCTAGTCTTCAGTCAGATACGCAGTATTTT.

The gene calls are TRBV7-9 and TRBJ2-2, with TRBD1 matching over 9 bases. V was pared by 6 bases and J by 5 bases, with 10 bases of the junction left unmatched. The CDR3 extends over 16 amino acids. Germline CDR1 is SEHNR and CDR2 is FQNEAQ (reference sequence). CDR3 DNA sequence: TGTGCCAGCAGGATGGGACAGGGATTGACGACCGGGGAGCTGTTTTTT. Amino acid sequence: CASRMGQGLTTGELFF.

The CDR3 nucleotides read TGTGCCAGCAGCTTAGACAGGGTCGGTGGACAGCCCCAGCATTTT. Protein sequence: CASSLDRVGGQPQHF. The chain joins TRBV7-9 to TRBJ1-5, with D possibly matching TRBD1 (6 bases). The CDR3 is 15 residues long. Trimming left V 1 base short and J 7 bases short, with 14 bases between. Germline V gene data show CDR1 as SEHNR and CDR2 as FQNEAQ (reference sequence). Based on the CDR3 plus reference TRBV7-9 and TRBJ1-5, the full variable domain is DTGVSQNPRHKITKRGQNVTFRCDPISEHNRLYWYRQTLGQGPEFLTYFQNEAQLEKSRLLSDRFSAERPKGSFSTLEIQRTEQGDSAMYLCASSLDRVGGQPQHFGDGTRLSIL.

The V gene is TRBV7-6, the J gene TRBJ2-7; TRBD1 matches 8 bases. The CDR3 loop spans 17 amino acids. CDR1 and CDR2 from the germline V gene are SGHVS and FNYEAQ. V lost 1 base, J lost 2 bases, and 10 bases stayed unmatched. In DNA form, the CDR3 reads TGTGCCAGCAGCTTAGAGGTGTCCGGGACAGGAGCCTACGAGCAGTACTTC. Translation: CASSLEVSGTGAYEQYF.